This T cell receptor beta chain was sequenced for a study of control samples from healthy donors and cancer patients. V was cut by 2 bases and J by 3 bases, with 11 bases left in between. The CDR3 loop spans 14 amino acids. Sequencing was performed with immunoSEQ multiplex PCR; in TCRdb, only in-frame clones are kept and a portion is missing. The profile covers some 120,000 clones, with more than 75% appearing a single time and roughly 2.5% taken by the ten largest. The specimen was blood. This TCR came from a woman in her sixties or seventies in good health. The chain carries TRBV23-1 and TRBJ2-7; the D gene is possibly TRBD1 (5 bases). TRBV23-1 belongs to the ORF category, with a function that is uncertain. The CDR3 is CASSQGGRDYEQYF. DNA for the CDR3: TGCGCCAGCAGTCAAGGCGGCAGGGACTACGAGCAGTACTTC.